This T cell receptor beta chain was sequenced for a study of T cells after yellow fever vaccination. V was shortened by 4 bases and J by 4 bases, with 12 bases between the two germline ends. Per germline, CDR1 SGDLS and CDR2 YYNGEE. The CDR3 totals 14 residues. TCRdb called the 5' RACE reads again in MiXCR, with one record for every CDR3 protein. Counted here are 550,000 to 750,000 distinct CDR3 sequences, approximately 13% occurring once; the ten biggest clones make up about an eighth. The TCR comes from a man under 40 who received the YFV17D yellow fever vaccine. The material sequenced was PBMCs, taken on the day of the yellow fever booster vaccination. J is TRBJ1-5 and V is TRBV9, with D unresolved. CDR3 sequence reads: CASSPDGLNQPQHF. Written as DNA, the CDR3 is TGTGCCAGCAGCCCGGACGGACTTAATCAGCCCCAGCATTTT.